This TCR beta chain was captured by sequencing in a study of blood T cell repertoires in COVID-19. Across the study: Specimens from acute and convalescent COVID-19 originated in the United States, Italy and Spain. T cells, B-cell-depleted T cells, or PBMCs provided the cDNA or gDNA that served as material.

CDR1 is MNHEY, CDR2 SMNVEV, per germline (reference sequence). With 2 bases removed from V and 2 bases from J, the gap between germline ends came to 7 bases. The CDR3 is made up of 14 amino acids. Original handling: Counts of nucleated cells, estimated from reference gene primer amplification, were obtained. Repertoires were generated with immunoSEQ multiplex PCR, while TCRdb's copy carries only in-frame clones and drops some. V and J calls and clone size are given by that table; D and trimming were obtained from the DNA. The table includes approximately 200,000 clones, about 84% detected once. Sequences were obtained from peripheral blood. The sequence was collected from a woman aged 25 to 45 with acute or convalescent COVID-19. J is TRBJ1-5 and V is TRBV27; D may be TRBD1 (6 bases). The CDR3 protein is CASSLNRGNQPQHF. CDR3 nucleotide sequence: TGTGCCAGCAGTTTAAACAGGGGCAATCAGCCCCAGCATTTT.